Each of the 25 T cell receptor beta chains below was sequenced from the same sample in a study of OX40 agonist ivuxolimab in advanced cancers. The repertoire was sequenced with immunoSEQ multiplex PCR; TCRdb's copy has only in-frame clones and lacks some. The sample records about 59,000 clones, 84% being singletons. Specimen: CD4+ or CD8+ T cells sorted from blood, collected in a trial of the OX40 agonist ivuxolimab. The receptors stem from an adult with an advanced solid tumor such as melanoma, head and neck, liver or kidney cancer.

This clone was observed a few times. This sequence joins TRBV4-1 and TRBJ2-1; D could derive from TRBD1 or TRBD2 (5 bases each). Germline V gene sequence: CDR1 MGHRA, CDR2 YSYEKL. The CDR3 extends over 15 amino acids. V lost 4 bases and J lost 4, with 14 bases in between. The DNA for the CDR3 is TGCGCCAGCAGCCGTACCGGGACGAATTACAATGAGCAGTTCTTC. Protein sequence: CASSRTGTNYNEQFF.

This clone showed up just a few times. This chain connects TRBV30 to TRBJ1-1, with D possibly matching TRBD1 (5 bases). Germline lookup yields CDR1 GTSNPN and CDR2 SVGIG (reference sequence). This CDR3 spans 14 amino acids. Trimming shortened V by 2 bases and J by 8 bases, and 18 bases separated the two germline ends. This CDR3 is CAWSYGGRSSEAFF. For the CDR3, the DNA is TGTGCCTGGAGTTACGGGGGACGGAGTTCCGAAGCTTTCTTT.

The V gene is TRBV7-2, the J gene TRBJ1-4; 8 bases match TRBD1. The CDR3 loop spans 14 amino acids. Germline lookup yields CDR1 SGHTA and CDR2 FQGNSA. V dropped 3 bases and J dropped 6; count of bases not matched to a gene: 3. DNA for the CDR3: TGTGCCAGCAGCTTCAGGGGGCTGGATGAAAAACTGTTTTTT. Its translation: CASSFRGLDEKLFF. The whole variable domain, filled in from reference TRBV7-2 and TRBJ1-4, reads GAGVSQSPSNKVTEKGKDVELRCDPISGHTALYWYRQSLGQGLEFLIYFQGNSAPDKSGLPSDRFSAERTGGSVSTLTIQRTQQEDSAVYLCASSFRGLDEKLFFGSGTQLSVL.

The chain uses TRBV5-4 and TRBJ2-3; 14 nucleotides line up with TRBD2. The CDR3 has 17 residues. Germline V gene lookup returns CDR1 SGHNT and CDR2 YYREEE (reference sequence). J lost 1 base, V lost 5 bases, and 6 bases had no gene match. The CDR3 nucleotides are TGTGCCAGCAGTAGGGGACTAGCGGGGGCGGGCACAGATACGCAGTATTTT. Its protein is CASSRGLAGAGTDTQYF.

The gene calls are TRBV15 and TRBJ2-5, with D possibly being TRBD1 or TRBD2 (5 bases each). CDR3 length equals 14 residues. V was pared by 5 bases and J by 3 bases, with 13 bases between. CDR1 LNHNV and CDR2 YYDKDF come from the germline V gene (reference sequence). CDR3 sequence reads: CATSPGRNEETQYF. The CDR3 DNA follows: TGTGCCACCAGCCCGGGGCGGAACGAAGAGACCCAGTACTTC.

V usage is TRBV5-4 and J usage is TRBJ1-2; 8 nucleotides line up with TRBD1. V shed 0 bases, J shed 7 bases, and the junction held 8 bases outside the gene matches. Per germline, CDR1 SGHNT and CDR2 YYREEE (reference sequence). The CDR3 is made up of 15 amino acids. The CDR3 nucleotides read TGTGCCAGCAGCTTGGCAAGCCAGGGGGCTGGTGGCTACACCTTC. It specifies CASSLASQGAGGYTF.

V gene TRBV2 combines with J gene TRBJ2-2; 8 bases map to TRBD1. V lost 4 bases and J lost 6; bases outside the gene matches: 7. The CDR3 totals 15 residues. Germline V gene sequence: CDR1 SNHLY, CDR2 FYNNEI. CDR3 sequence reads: CASSGQGAWAGELFF. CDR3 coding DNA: TGTGCCAGCAGTGGGCAGGGGGCTTGGGCCGGGGAGCTGTTTTTT.

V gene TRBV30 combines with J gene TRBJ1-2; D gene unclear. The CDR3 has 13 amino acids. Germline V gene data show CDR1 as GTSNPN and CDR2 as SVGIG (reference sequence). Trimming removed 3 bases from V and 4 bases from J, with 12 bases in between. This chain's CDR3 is CAWSARGGYGYTF. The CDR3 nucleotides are TGTGCCTGGAGCGCCCGGGGAGGCTATGGCTACACCTTC.

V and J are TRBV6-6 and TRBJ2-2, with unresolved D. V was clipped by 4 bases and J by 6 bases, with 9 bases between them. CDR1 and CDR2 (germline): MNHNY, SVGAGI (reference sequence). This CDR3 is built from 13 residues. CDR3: CASSSLSSGELFF. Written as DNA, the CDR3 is TGTGCCAGCAGTTCCCTTTCGTCCGGGGAGCTGTTTTTT.

CDR3 DNA: TGTGCCAGCAGTTTGGACCCCGACTCTGGAAACACCATATATTTT. Translating it yields CASSLDPDSGNTIYF. The J gene is TRBJ1-3, the V gene TRBV28; D is ambiguous. The germline V and J ends were trimmed by 3 bases and 0 bases, with 9 bases remaining between them. Germline V gives CDR1 MDHEN, CDR2 SYDVKM. CDR3 length: 15 amino acids.

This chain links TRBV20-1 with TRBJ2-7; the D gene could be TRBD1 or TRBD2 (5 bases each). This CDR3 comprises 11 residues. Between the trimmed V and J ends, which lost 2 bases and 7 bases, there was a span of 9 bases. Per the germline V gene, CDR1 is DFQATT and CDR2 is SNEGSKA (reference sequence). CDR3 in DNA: TGCAGTGCTAGACCAGAGGGGGAGCAGTACTTC. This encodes CSARPEGEQYF.

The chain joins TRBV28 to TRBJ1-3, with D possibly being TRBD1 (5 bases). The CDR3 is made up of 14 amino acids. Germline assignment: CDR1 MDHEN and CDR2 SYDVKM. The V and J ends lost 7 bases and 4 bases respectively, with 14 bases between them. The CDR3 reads CASMGPSHGNTIYF. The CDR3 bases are TGTGCCAGCATGGGGCCGAGTCACGGAAACACCATATATTTT.

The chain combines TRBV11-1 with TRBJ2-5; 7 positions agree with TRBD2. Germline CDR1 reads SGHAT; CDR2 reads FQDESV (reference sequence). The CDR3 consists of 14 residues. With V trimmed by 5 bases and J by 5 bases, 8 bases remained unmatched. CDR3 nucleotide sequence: TGTGCCAGCAGCCACGGACTAGAAAGGGAGACCCAGTACTTC. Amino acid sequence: CASSHGLERETQYF.

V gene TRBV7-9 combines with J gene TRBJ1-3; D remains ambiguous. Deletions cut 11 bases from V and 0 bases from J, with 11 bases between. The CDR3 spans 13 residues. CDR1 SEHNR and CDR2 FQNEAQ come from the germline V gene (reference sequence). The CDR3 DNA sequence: TGTGCCCACGGAGGCATCTCTGGAAACACCATATATTTT. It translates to CAHGGISGNTIYF.

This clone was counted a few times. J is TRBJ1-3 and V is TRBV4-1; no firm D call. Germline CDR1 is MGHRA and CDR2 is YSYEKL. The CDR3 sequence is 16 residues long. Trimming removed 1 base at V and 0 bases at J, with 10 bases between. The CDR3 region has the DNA TGCGCCAGCAGCCAAGGGGTAGGGAGCTCTGGAAACACCATATATTTT. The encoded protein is CASSQGVGSSGNTIYF.

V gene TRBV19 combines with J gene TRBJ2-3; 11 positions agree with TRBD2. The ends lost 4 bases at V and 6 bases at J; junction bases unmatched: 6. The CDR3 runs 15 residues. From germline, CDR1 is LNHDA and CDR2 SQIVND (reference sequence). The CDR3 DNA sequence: TGTGCCAGTAGTAAGGCTGTAGCGGGAGGGGATACGCAGTATTTT. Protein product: CASSKAVAGGDTQYF.

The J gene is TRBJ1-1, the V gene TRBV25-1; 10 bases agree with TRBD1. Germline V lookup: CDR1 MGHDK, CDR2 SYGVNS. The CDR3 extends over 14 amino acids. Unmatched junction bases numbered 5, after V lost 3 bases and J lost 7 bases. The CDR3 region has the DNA TGTGCCAGCAGTGAGGGACAGGGGAGGGGTGAAGCTTTCTTT. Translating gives CASSEGQGRGEAFF.

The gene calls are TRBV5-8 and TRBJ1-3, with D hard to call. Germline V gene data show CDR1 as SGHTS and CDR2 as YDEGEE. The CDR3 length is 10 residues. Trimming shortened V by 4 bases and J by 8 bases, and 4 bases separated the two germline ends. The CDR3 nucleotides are TGTGCCAGCAGCAGATACACCATATATTTT. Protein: CASSRYTIYF.

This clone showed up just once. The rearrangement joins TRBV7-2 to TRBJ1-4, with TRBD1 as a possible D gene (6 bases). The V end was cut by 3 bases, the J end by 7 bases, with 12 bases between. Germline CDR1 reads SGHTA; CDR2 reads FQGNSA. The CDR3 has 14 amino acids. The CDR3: CASSLGAMGEKLFF. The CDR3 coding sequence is TGTGCCAGCAGCTTGGGGGCAATGGGTGAAAAACTGTTTTTT.

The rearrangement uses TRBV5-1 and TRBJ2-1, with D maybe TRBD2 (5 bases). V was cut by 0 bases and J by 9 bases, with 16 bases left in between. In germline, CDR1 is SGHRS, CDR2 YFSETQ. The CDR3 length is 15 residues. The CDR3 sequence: CASSLGLAEAPEQFF. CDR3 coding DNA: TGCGCCAGCAGCTTGGGCCTAGCCGAGGCCCCTGAGCAGTTCTTC.

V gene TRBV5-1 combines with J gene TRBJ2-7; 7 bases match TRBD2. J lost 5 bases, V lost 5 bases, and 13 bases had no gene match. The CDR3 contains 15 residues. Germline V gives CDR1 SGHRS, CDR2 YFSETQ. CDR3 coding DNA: TGCGCCAGCAGTAACGGTACGGCGGGAGCGGACGAGCAGTACTTC. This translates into CASSNGTAGADEQYF.

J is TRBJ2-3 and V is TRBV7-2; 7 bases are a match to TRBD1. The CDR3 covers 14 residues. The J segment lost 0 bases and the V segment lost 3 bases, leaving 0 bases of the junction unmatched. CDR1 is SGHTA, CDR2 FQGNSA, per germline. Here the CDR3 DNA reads TGTGCCAGCAGCTTGGACAGGAGCACAGATACGCAGTATTTT. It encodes CASSLDRSTDTQYF.

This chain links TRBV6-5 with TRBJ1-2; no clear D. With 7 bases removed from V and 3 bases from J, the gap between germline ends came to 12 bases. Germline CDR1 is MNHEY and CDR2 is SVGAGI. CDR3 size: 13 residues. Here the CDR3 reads CASKEGTHYGYTF. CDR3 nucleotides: TGTGCCAGCAAAGAGGGTACTCACTATGGCTACACCTTC.

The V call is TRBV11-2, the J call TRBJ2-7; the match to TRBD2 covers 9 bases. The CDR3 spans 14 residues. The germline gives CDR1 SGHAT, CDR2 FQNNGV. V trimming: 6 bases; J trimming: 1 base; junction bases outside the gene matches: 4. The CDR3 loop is CASRMREGSYEQYF. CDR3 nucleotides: TGTGCCAGCAGAATGCGGGAGGGGTCCTACGAGCAGTACTTC.

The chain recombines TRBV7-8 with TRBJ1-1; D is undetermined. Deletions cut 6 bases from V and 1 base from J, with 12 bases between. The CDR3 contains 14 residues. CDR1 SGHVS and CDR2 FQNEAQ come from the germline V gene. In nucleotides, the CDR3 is TGTGCCAGCAGGGCCGGGCCCCAGAACACTGAAGCTTTCTTT. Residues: CASRAGPQNTEAFF.